This T cell receptor (beta chain) was retrieved from a study of CD8 T cells in Susac syndrome (dated by TCRdb to about 2019). About the study as a whole: Whether CD8+ T cell activation and differentiation in Susac syndrome was antigen driven was tested using repertoire sequencing. The study at large found these results: The number of individuals in the TCR sequencing and HLA analysis was acknowledged as relatively small.

RNA was extracted with the RNeasy kit and about 0.5 to 1 ug was reverse transcribed using random hexamers. The immunoSEQ multiplex PCR assay, covering 54 Vbeta and 13 Jbeta segments, was used to amplify TCR beta CDR3 regions. PCR amplification bias was corrected using a synthetic template baseline for primer optimization and computational correction. The original pipeline was this. Reads were annotated to V, D and J genes per IMGT and analyzed with immunoSEQ Analyzer, keeping only productive sequences. Clonality was calculated as one minus the Shannon entropy normalized by log2 of the number of productive unique sequences. For each patient and control, public and private clones were evaluated among the 100 most prevalent clones. A clone was defined as Susac-specific if it was absent from the healthy and MS cohorts, from roughly 990 published viral clones and from other ImmuneACCESS disease sequences. TCRdb's own reprocessing of the public reads used fastp at Q25 and MiXCR and kept productive beta chains. Rows merge per CDR3 protein into single entries with the most common DNA and genes. These V and J calls rely on TCRdb rather than the paper's analysis. The sample table shows about 190,000 distinct CDR3 sequences, and approximately 93% are seen once. Around 0.1% of the sample is taken by the ten largest.

The germline V gene specifies SQVTM as CDR1 and ANQGSEA as CDR2. The CDR3 numbers 15 residues from cysteine through phenylalanine. The CDR3 DNA has 45 bases and is translated from base 1. Relative to germline, V is missing 6 bases and J is missing 0 bases, with 9 bases of the junction outside any gene match. Peripheral blood CD8+ and CD4+ T cells from healthy donors, Susac syndrome patients and multiple sclerosis patients were profiled using high-throughput TCR beta sequencing. Healthy donors were age- and sex-matched controls. CD8+ TEMRA cells were enriched by FACS, while bulk CD8+ and CD4+ T cells were purified by magnetic negative isolation. Blood was drawn into EDTA tubes, processed within 24 hours, and PBMCs were isolated by density gradient centrifugation. PBMCs intended for TCR sequencing were frozen in liquid nitrogen and were later thawed in a 37 degrees C water bath. Purity of sorted or isolated CD4+, CD8+ and CD8+ TEMRA cells was at least 90%.

About this clonotype: Which antigen it targets is not known. Per-base quality was not reported, and no clone a single base away is much larger than it.

The rearrangement joined TRBV29-1 to TRBJ1-1, and 8 junction bases match TRBD1. The receptor's source is a human donor in good health. The material sequenced was CD4+ T cells from PBMCs. Here is the DNA: TGCAGCGTGGGGGGTGGACAGGGAATGAACACTGAAGCTTTCTTT. Translated, this is CSVGGGQGMNTEAFF.